These 26 T cell receptor beta chains came from one sample sequenced in a study of Ad26.COV2.S vaccination and SARS-CoV-2 variants. Using immunoSEQ multiplex PCR, the repertoire was profiled, and TCRdb retains in-frame clones only, with some absent. The data show over 400,000 clones, about 90% seen once. This sample's treatment: some 20 received Ad26.COV2.S at low or high dose, single or two shots; 5 received placebo; per-sample allocation not given. Following the first vaccine or placebo injection, samples were taken on day 63. The source material was peripheral blood, sampled in a trial of Ad26.COV2.S vaccine versus placebo. The receptors were sampled from a person aged 18-60 years who received the Ad26.COV2.S COVID-19 vaccine or a placebo.

The V gene is TRBV7-2, the J gene TRBJ2-2, with D unclear. CDR1 and CDR2 (germline): SGHTA, FQGNSA. The CDR3 consists of 17 residues. V dropped 2 bases and J dropped 0 bases, with 13 bases sitting between them. The CDR3: CASSLLHSRTNTGELFF. CDR3 nucleotides: TGTGCCAGCAGCTTATTACACAGCCGAACGAACACCGGGGAGCTGTTTTTT.

The V call is TRBV10-3, the J call TRBJ1-2; the match to TRBD1 covers 7 bases. The CDR3 loop spans 15 amino acids. V dropped 0 bases and J dropped 6; count of bases not matched to a gene: 7. CDR1 is ENHRY, CDR2 SYGVKD, per germline. DNA for the CDR3: TGTGCCATCAGTGAGTCAGGAGACAGGGAGGATGGCTACACCTTC. As protein: CAISESGDREDGYTF.

This clone was recorded a few times. The CDR3 sequence is CASSLSTAYGYTF. CDR3 DNA: TGTGCCAGCAGTTTGAGCACAGCCTATGGCTACACCTTC. The chain carries TRBV12-3 or TRBV12-4 and TRBJ1-2; D not resolved. V lost 3 bases to trimming and J lost 4 bases, with 9 bases between them. The CDR3 is 13 amino acids.

The V and J genes are TRBV7-6 and TRBJ2-2; D not certain. The V gene's germline CDR1 is SGHVS and CDR2 FNYEAQ. The CDR3 consists of 13 residues. V dropped 7 bases and J dropped 7 bases, with 13 bases sitting between them. CDR3 protein: CASTSRWGGELFF. The CDR3, as DNA: TGTGCCAGCACCAGTCGGTGGGGCGGGGAGCTGTTTTTT.

The DNA of the CDR3 is TGTGCCAGCAGTCCCCTCGGACTAGCGGGAGCCTCTAGCACAGATACGCAGTATTTT. Its translation: CASSPLGLAGASSTDTQYF. The rearrangement joins TRBV28 to TRBJ2-3; 13 nucleotides agree with TRBD2. Germline V gene data show CDR1 as MDHEN and CDR2 as SYDVKM. CDR3 length: 19 residues. V shed 5 bases and J 0 bases; nucleotides not matched to a gene: 11.

The chain couples TRBV28 to TRBJ2-7, with D maybe TRBD2 (5 bases). Germline V gives CDR1 MDHEN, CDR2 SYDVKM. V was pared by 5 bases and J by 5 bases, with 10 bases between. This CDR3 has 12 residues. The CDR3 DNA follows: TGTGCCAGCAGTCCGGACTTCAACGAGCAGTACTTC. Protein: CASSPDFNEQYF.

This chain joins TRBV7-9 and TRBJ2-5; D gene ambiguous. Germline CDR1 SEHNR, CDR2 FQNEAQ (reference sequence). The CDR3 is made up of 15 amino acids. Trimming removed 5 bases at V and 1 base at J, with 14 bases between. This chain's CDR3 is CASSPPEGPQETQYF. The CDR3 DNA is TGTGCCAGCAGCCCACCTGAAGGACCCCAAGAGACCCAGTACTTC.

The chain has TRBV6-2 or TRBV6-3 and TRBJ2-3, with D uncertain. The CDR3 is made up of 16 amino acids. Germline CDR1 is MNHEY and CDR2 is SVGEGT. The V gene lost 2 bases and the J gene lost 2 bases, with 14 bases spanning the gap. CDR3 in DNA: TGTGCCAGCAGTTACGCGGTCGGTACGCTCACAGATACGCAGTATTTT. Translation: CASSYAVGTLTDTQYF.

V is TRBV28 and J is TRBJ1-5; the D is unclear. Trimming took 3 bases from V and 5 from J, leaving 14 bases between them. CDR3 size: 15 residues. CDR1 and CDR2 from the germline V gene are MDHEN and SYDVKM. DNA of the CDR3: TGTGCCAGCAGTTTGGTAGGGTTTGGGGATCAGCCCCAGCATTTT. Translation gives CASSLVGFGDQPQHF.

This chain links TRBV6-5 with TRBJ2-3, with 10 bases fitting TRBD2. V gave up 7 bases and J gave up 2 bases; unmatched junction bases: 6. Germline CDR1 and CDR2: MNHEY and SVGAGI. The CDR3 has 15 residues. CDR3 in DNA: TGTGCCAGCACTAGCGGGGGCCCTCACACAGATACGCAGTATTTT. Translation: CASTSGGPHTDTQYF.

The chain has TRBV5-5 and TRBJ2-2; TRBD2 aligns across 7 bases. The germline CDR1 and CDR2 sequences are SGHKS and YYEKEE (reference sequence). V was clipped by 8 bases and J by 5 bases; unmatched bases: 6. The CDR3 is 13 residues long. The CDR3 DNA is TGTGCCAGTGCGGGAGTTCGAACCGGGGAGCTGTTTTTT. Its protein product is CASAGVRTGELFF.

J is TRBJ2-7 and V is TRBV28, with TRBD1 matching 8 bases. Germline lookup yields CDR1 MDHEN and CDR2 SYDVKM. This CDR3 spans 14 amino acids. J gave up 2 bases and V 6 bases, and 6 bases lay outside the gene matches. The CDR3 reads CASSRRTGPYEQYF. For the CDR3, the DNA is TGTGCCAGCAGCCGCCGGACAGGGCCCTACGAGCAGTACTTC.

The chain couples TRBV11-2 to TRBJ2-7; 7 bases agree with TRBD2. Germline V lookup: CDR1 SGHAT, CDR2 FQNNGV. The CDR3 runs to 14 residues. Germline trimming cut 5 bases from V and 1 base from J; bases unmatched to any gene: 5. DNA of the CDR3: TGTGCCAGCAGCCAGTCTAGCGGATCCTACGAGCAGTACTTC. The encoded protein is CASSQSSGSYEQYF.

The chain recombines TRBV15 with TRBJ2-5; tentative D call: TRBD2 (7 bases). The V gene lost 9 bases and the J gene lost 5 bases, with 13 bases spanning the gap. From germline, CDR1 is LNHNV and CDR2 YYDKDF (reference sequence). CDR3 length equals 12 residues. The DNA for the CDR3 is TGTGCCACATCGGGGGGCAGGGAGACCCAGTACTTC. Amino acids: CATSGGRETQYF. Drawing the rest from reference TRBV15 and TRBJ2-5, the complete variable domain is DAMVIQNPRYQVTQFGKPVTLSCSQTLNHNVMYWYQQKSSQAPKLLFHYYDKDFNNEADTPDNFQSRRPNTSFCFLDIRSPGLGDTAMYLCATSGGRETQYFGPGTRLLVL.

Only one count was recorded for this clone. This sequence joins TRBV6-2 or TRBV6-3 and TRBJ2-2; D perhaps matches TRBD2 (5 bases). Germline V gene lookup returns CDR1 MNHEY and CDR2 SVGEGT. The CDR3 extends over 14 amino acids. V was clipped by 2 bases and J by 8 bases, with 12 bases between them. This CDR3 reads CASSYGLATGELFF. The CDR3 nucleotides are TGTGCCAGCAGTTACGGCCTAGCTACAGGGGAGCTGTTTTTT.

The chain uses TRBV20-1 and TRBJ2-7, with D maybe TRBD2 (6 bases). The CDR3 runs 11 residues. V gave up 7 bases and J gave up 2 bases, with 9 bases separating them. The germline gives CDR1 DFQATT, CDR2 SNEGSKA (reference sequence). The CDR3 DNA reads TGCAGTGGCGGAGGGCCCTACGAGCAGTACTTC. Translating gives CSGGGPYEQYF.

The gene calls are TRBV7-9 and TRBJ2-3; D possibly corresponds to TRBD2 (6 bases). The CDR3 runs 16 residues. CDR1 and CDR2 (germline): SEHNR, FQNEAQ (reference sequence). V was trimmed by 5 bases and J by 1 base, leaving 16 bases between them. The CDR3 nucleotides read TGTGCCAGCAGCCCCGAAGGAGGGATCGGCACAGATACGCAGTATTTT. It specifies CASSPEGGIGTDTQYF.

The chain uses TRBV6-2 or TRBV6-3 and TRBJ2-7; 10 nucleotides align to TRBD2. The germline V gene encodes CDR1 MNHEY and CDR2 SVGEGT. CDR3 length equals 15 residues. Trimming removed 5 bases from V and 0 bases from J; junction bases left unmatched: 4. CDR3 loop: CASSVWTSGSYEQYF. DNA of the CDR3: TGTGCCAGCAGTGTCTGGACTAGCGGCTCCTACGAGCAGTACTTC.

This clone came up a few times. The chain combines TRBV7-3 with TRBJ1-6; TRBD1 matches 9 bases. This CDR3 is built from 16 residues. The V gene's germline CDR1 is SGHTA and CDR2 FQGTGA. V lost 3 bases to trimming and J lost 9 bases; unmatched junction nucleotides: 9. The CDR3 here is CASSFTGTGSGSPLHF. As DNA, the CDR3 is TGTGCCAGCAGCTTCACCGGGACAGGGAGTGGTTCACCCCTCCACTTT.

The rearrangement joins TRBV18 to TRBJ1-2; D gene uncertain. V lost 2 bases, J lost 3 bases, and 16 bases lay in between. The CDR3 length is 16 residues. The germline V gene encodes CDR1 KGHSH and CDR2 LQKENI. The DNA of the CDR3 is TGTGCCAGCTCACCAACGAGGGTCCGGGAGGACTATGGCTACACCTTC. Protein sequence: CASSPTRVREDYGYTF.

The J gene is TRBJ2-7, the V gene TRBV20-1; D might be TRBD1 (5 bases). V gave up 3 bases and J gave up 6 bases, with 18 bases separating them. This CDR3 spans 14 amino acids. The germline V gene encodes CDR1 DFQATT and CDR2 SNEGSKA (reference sequence). In DNA form, the CDR3 reads TGCAGTGCTAGTAGGATTAGGGGTTTAGGCGAGCAGTACTTC. Its protein is CSASRIRGLGEQYF.

This chain links TRBV9 with TRBJ2-7; a weak D match, TRBD2 (6 bases). This CDR3 contains 15 residues. Germline V lookup: CDR1 SGDLS, CDR2 YYNGEE. V was shortened by 1 base and J by 3 bases, with 14 bases between the two germline ends. The CDR3 DNA is TGTGCCAGCAGCGTACTTAGCGGACCCCTCTACGAGCAGTACTTC. Encoded protein: CASSVLSGPLYEQYF.

This sequence joins TRBV18 and TRBJ2-7, with D possibly matching TRBD2 (7 bases). Trimming pared 3 bases from V and 9 bases from J, leaving 12 bases between. This CDR3 contains 12 residues. Per the germline V gene, CDR1 is KGHSH and CDR2 is LQKENI. The CDR3 loop is CASSPGGPTQYF. The CDR3 DNA reads TGTGCCAGCTCACCGGGGGGGCCCACGCAGTACTTC.

This sequence joins TRBV11-2 and TRBJ2-1; D uncertain. This CDR3 is built from 13 residues. In germline, CDR1 is SGHAT, CDR2 FQNNGV. Trimming removed 5 bases at V and 4 bases at J, with 9 bases between. This CDR3 reads CASSMGFYNEQFF. The CDR3 region has the DNA TGTGCCAGCAGCATGGGATTTTACAATGAGCAGTTCTTC.

CDR3 DNA sequence: TGTGCCAGCAGTGCAAGGGCCCTTACAGATACGCAGTATTTT. As protein: CASSARALTDTQYF. The rearrangement links TRBV7-2 to TRBJ2-3; D not resolved. V lost 6 bases, J lost 3 bases, and 13 bases lay in between. Germline V gene lookup returns CDR1 SGHTA and CDR2 FQGNSA. This CDR3 has 14 amino acids. Filled out from reference TRBV7-2 and TRBJ2-3, the complete variable domain reads GAGVSQSPSNKVTEKGKDVELRCDPISGHTALYWYRQSLGQGLEFLIYFQGNSAPDKSGLPSDRFSAERTGGSVSTLTIQRTQQEDSAVYLCASSARALTDTQYFGPGTRLTVL.

The chain joins TRBV6-2 or TRBV6-3 to TRBJ2-7, with D unclear. Between the trimmed V and J ends, which lost 4 bases and 5 bases, there was a span of 6 bases. This CDR3 comprises 11 residues. Germline V CDR1 and CDR2: MNHEY, SVGEGT. The CDR3 sequence is CASSWTNEQYF. The CDR3 nucleotides read TGTGCCAGCAGTTGGACCAACGAGCAGTACTTC.